These T cell receptor beta chains were read from a single sample in a study of cytomegalovirus exposure and HLA in healthy donors. The repertoire was sequenced with immunoSEQ multiplex PCR; TCRdb's copy has only in-frame clones and lacks some. The table lists more than 150,000 clones, over 75% of them singletons. The material sequenced was PBMCs. These receptors originate from a girl less than two years old in good health and CMV-seronegative. The CDR3 runs from the conserved cysteine through the conserved F or W. The order of the fields is D gene, V gene, J gene, clone size, CDR3 DNA, CDR3 protein. A D gene is named only where the DNA matches it firmly. Clone size is stated in some rows and not others, as once, few, many or a class when expanded.

-	TRBV6-6	TRBJ2-2	-	TGTGCCAGCAGTTATAAGGGGGTAAACACCGGGGAGCTGTTTTTT	CASSYKGVNTGELFF
TRBD2	TRBV5-5	TRBJ2-5	-	TGTGCCAGCAGCTTGTCTGCATTAGCGGGGGGGGGAGAGACCCAGTACTTC	CASSLSALAGGGETQYF
TRBD2	TRBV9	TRBJ2-3	-	TGTGCCAGCAGCGTAGATATCGGCGGGGGGGCCTTCGGGACAGATACGCAGTATTTT	CASSVDIGGGAFGTDTQYF
TRBD1	TRBV7-9	TRBJ1-6	-	TGTGCCAGCAGCTTAGGCCGGGACAGGAAAACTTCACCCCTCCACTTT	CASSLGRDRKTSPLHF
-	TRBV19	TRBJ2-7	few	TGTGCCAGTAGTATCAGAGGAGGTAGCTCCTACGAGCAGTACTTC	CASSIRGGSSYEQYF
TRBD2	TRBV4-1	TRBJ2-3	-	TGCGCCAGCAGCCAAGTCTGGGGTTTGCGGGGGGGCCGGCAAGATACGCAGTATTTT	CASSQVWGLRGGRQDTQYF
-	TRBV9	TRBJ1-6	few	TGTGCCAGCAGCGTAGGGAGTTCACCCCTCCACTTT	CASSVGSSPLHF
-	TRBV28	TRBJ1-3	-	TGTGCCAGCAGTTTCGCGGGGGTAAGTGGAAACACCATATATTTT	CASSFAGVSGNTIYF
TRBD2	TRBV5-4	TRBJ2-7	-	TGTGCCAGCAGCCTTAGCGGGAGGAGCTCCTACGAGCAGTACTTC	CASSLSGRSSYEQYF
TRBD2	TRBV19	TRBJ2-1	-	TGTGCCAGTAGTACGGCCGGACTAGCGGGAGTCTTAAGGGGTTCCTACAATGAGCAGTTCTTC	CASSTAGLAGVLRGSYNEQFF
TRBD2	TRBV5-1	TRBJ2-5	once	TGCGCCAGCAGCAAAAGTAGCGGGGGGGAAGAGACCCAGTACTTC	CASSKSSGGEETQYF
-	TRBV15	TRBJ2-5	-	TGTGCCACCAGCAGAGAGAGGGCGGTACAAGAGACCCAGTACTTC	CATSRERAVQETQYF
TRBD1	TRBV14	TRBJ1-2	few	TGTGCCAGCAGCCAAGTAAAGGGACAGGCTAACTATGGCTACACCTTC	CASSQVKGQANYGYTF
-	TRBV5-1	TRBJ1-1	-	TGCGCCAGCAGGAGAGGGAGGGGGAACACTGAAGCTTTCTTT	CASRRGRGNTEAFF
-	TRBV19	TRBJ2-5	-	TGTGCCAGTAGTATCGGTCGGGAGACCCAGTACTTC	CASSIGRETQYF
-	TRBV5-1	TRBJ2-3	few	TGCGCCAGCAGCCAGGGGGAGGTTTTTAGCACAGATACGCAGTATTTT	CASSQGEVFSTDTQYF
TRBD2	TRBV4-1	TRBJ2-1	-	TGCGCCAGCAGCCAAGAAGGACTAGCGGGAGATAGTGAGCAGTTCTTC	CASSQEGLAGDSEQFF
TRBD2	TRBV9	TRBJ2-5	-	TGTGCCAGCAGCGTCAGCGGGGGGTACCAAGAGACCCAGTACTTC	CASSVSGGYQETQYF
TRBD1	TRBV19	TRBJ1-2	-	TGTGCCAGTAGTCCAGTCCCGGGACAGGGTAACTATGGCTACACCTTC	CASSPVPGQGNYGYTF
-	TRBV7-6	TRBJ2-7	-	TGTGCCAGCAGCTTAATTGCCGAACAGTCCTACGAGCAGTACTTC	CASSLIAEQSYEQYF
TRBD1	TRBV27	TRBJ1-1	-	TGTGCCAGCAGTATACTACCGACAGGGTCGAGGACTGAAGCTTTCTTT	CASSILPTGSRTEAFF
TRBD2	TRBV5-1	TRBJ2-3	-	TGCGCCAGCAGCTACGGACTAGCGGGAGACGGTACGCAGTATTTT	CASSYGLAGDGTQYF
-	TRBV25-1	TRBJ1-2	-	TGTGCCAGCAGCGCAGGGTATAACTATGGCTACACCTTC	CASSAGYNYGYTF
-	TRBV5-1	TRBJ2-1	once	TGCGCCAGCACCATGACGGGGAACAATGAGCAGTTCTTC	CASTMTGNNEQFF
-	TRBV20-1	TRBJ2-1	-	TGCAGTGCTTCGAGATGGAATGAGCAGTTCTTC	CSASRWNEQFF
TRBD2	TRBV6-1	TRBJ2-1	-	TGTGCCAGCAGTGGCTCTAGCGGGAGAGAAAAGCAGTTCTTC	CASSGSSGREKQFF
TRBD2	TRBV10-2	TRBJ2-7	few	TGCGCCAGCAGACCTTTTAGCGGGGGGACTTCCTACGAGCAGTACTTC	CASRPFSGGTSYEQYF
-	TRBV27	TRBJ2-1	-	TGTGCCAGCAGTTTAGAGGGCAGGGGCATCAATGAGCAGTTCTTC	CASSLEGRGINEQFF
-	TRBV10-3	TRBJ2-2	-	TGTGCCATCAGTAACAGGGACACCGGGGAGCTGTTTTTT	CAISNRDTGELFF
-	TRBV19	TRBJ1-6	-	TGTGCCCCCGATCCCAACAAAAACTTT	CAPDPNKNF
-	TRBV19	TRBJ1-2	-	TGTGCCAGTAGTATTCAACTCAACTATGGCTACACCTTC	CASSIQLNYGYTF
TRBD1	TRBV7-8	TRBJ2-7	-	TGTGCCAGCAGCCTGACAGGGAACGAGCAGTACTTC	CASSLTGNEQYF
-	TRBV5-1	TRBJ1-1	-	TGTGCCAGCAGCTGGGGCATAAACACTGAAGCTTTCTTT	CASSWGINTEAFF
TRBD2	TRBV7-2	TRBJ2-5	-	TGTGCCAGCAGCTTACGAACGGGGGGCCAAGAGACCCAGTACTTC	CASSLRTGGQETQYF
-	TRBV9	TRBJ2-7	-	TGTGCCAGCAGCTCCCTCGGGGGAGTGGGAGAGCAGTACTTC	CASSSLGGVGEQYF
TRBD1	TRBV10-3	TRBJ2-1	-	TGTGCCATCAGTGGTGACAGGGGGTCCTACAATGAGCAGTTCTTC	CAISGDRGSYNEQFF
-	TRBV6-5	TRBJ2-7	-	TGTGCCGGTGGTCGGGGGAACGAGCAGTACTTC	CAGGRGNEQYF